Shown below are 6 T cell receptor beta chains from a single sample sequenced in a study of cytomegalovirus exposure and HLA in healthy donors. Both 60 Vbeta primers and 13 Jbeta primers went into the PCR. Sequenced by immunoSEQ multiplex PCR; TCRdb stores in-frame clones only, minus some. The table shows 160,000 or so clones, with under 90% occurring only once. The sample was PBMCs. These receptors were taken from a man aged 18-30 years in good health and CMV-seronegative.

This clone occurred a few times. The chain joins TRBV28 to TRBJ2-5, with 7 bases matching TRBD1. The CDR3 has 15 amino acids. V was clipped by 6 bases and J by 3 bases; unmatched bases: 10. Germline V gene lookup returns CDR1 MDHEN and CDR2 SYDVKM. The CDR3 loop reads CASRLPTGEKETQYF. The DNA for the CDR3 is TGTGCCAGCAGGCTTCCAACAGGGGAAAAAGAGACCCAGTACTTC.

The V call is TRBV6-4, the J call TRBJ2-2; D gene unclear. Deletions cut 0 bases from V and 1 base from J, with 6 bases between. CDR1 and CDR2 (germline): MRHNA, SNTAGT. CDR3 length: 15 amino acids. Written as DNA, the CDR3 is TGTGCCAGCAGTGACTCGCCAGGGAACACCGGGGAGCTGTTTTTT. It codes for CASSDSPGNTGELFF.

V gene TRBV6-5 combines with J gene TRBJ2-2; D unclear. CDR3 length: 13 residues. The germline gives CDR1 MNHEY, CDR2 SVGAGI. Trimming shortened V by 5 bases and J by 5 bases, and 9 bases separated the two germline ends. The CDR3 here is CASSPTQTGELFF. The CDR3 DNA follows: TGTGCCAGCAGTCCTACCCAAACCGGGGAGCTGTTTTTT.

This clone was picked up a small number of times. The chain combines TRBV4-1 with TRBJ2-7; TRBD2 matches 11 bases. The CDR3 consists of 17 residues. The germline V gene has CDR1 MGHRA and CDR2 YSYEKL. J was trimmed by 2 bases and V by 0 bases; bases with no gene match: 6. The CDR3 nucleotides read TGCGCCAGCAGCCAAGAGATGCCGGGACTAGCGGCCTACGAGCAGTACTTC. As protein: CASSQEMPGLAAYEQYF.

V gene TRBV5-1 combines with J gene TRBJ2-7; the D gene is possibly TRBD1 (6 bases). Trimming removed 1 base from V and 5 bases from J, with 13 bases in between. The CDR3 runs to 14 residues. Germline V CDR1 and CDR2: SGHRS, YFSETQ. The CDR3 spells CASSLHQGKNEQYF. CDR3 DNA sequence: TGCGCCAGCAGCTTGCATCAGGGGAAAAACGAGCAGTACTTC.

This clone turned up a few times. The chain employs TRBV7-9 and TRBJ2-1, with D tentatively TRBD2 (5 bases). V shed 3 bases and J shed 6 bases, with 12 bases lying between them. The CDR3 runs to 14 residues. Germline CDR1 reads SEHNR; CDR2 reads FQNEAQ (reference sequence). As DNA, the CDR3 is TGTGCCAGCAGCTTTGAACTAGTCCCCAATGAGCAGTTCTTC. It encodes CASSFELVPNEQFF.